This TCR beta chain was identified in a study of T cell responses to AZD1222 COVID-19 vaccine. Assay used: immunoSEQ multiplex PCR; TCRdb lists only in-frame clones, some missing. The sample consists of around 130,000 clones, 90% of them appearing once. The CDR3 is 15 residues long. Losses at the gene ends were 4 bases for V and 2 bases for J; bases not matched to a gene: 5. Germline V gene sequence: CDR1 LNHDA, CDR2 SQIVND (reference sequence). This chain uses TRBV19 with TRBJ2-7; 10 bases are a match to TRBD2. The specimen comprised peripheral blood, sampled 28 days after the second dose of the MenACWY control vaccine. The source is an adult who received the MenACWY meningococcal vaccine as a control. This CDR3 reads CASSKVAGGTYEQYF. For the CDR3, the DNA is TGTGCCAGTAGTAAGGTAGCGGGAGGAACCTACGAGCAGTACTTC.